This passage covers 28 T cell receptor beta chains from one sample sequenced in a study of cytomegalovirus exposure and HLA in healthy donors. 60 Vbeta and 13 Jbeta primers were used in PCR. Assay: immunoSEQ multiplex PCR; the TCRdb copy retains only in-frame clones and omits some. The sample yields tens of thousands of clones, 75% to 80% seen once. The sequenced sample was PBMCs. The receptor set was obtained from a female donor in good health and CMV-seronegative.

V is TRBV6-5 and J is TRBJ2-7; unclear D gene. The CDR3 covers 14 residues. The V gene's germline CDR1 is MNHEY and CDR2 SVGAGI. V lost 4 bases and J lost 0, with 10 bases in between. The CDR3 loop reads CASSWSMSSYEQYF. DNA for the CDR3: TGTGCCAGCAGTTGGAGCATGAGCTCCTACGAGCAGTACTTC.

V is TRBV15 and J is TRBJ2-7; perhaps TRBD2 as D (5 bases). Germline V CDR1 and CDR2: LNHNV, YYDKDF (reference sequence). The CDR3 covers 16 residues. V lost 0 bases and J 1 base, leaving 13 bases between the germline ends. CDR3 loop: CATSRDPAASSYEQYF. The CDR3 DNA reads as TGTGCCACCAGCAGAGATCCAGCGGCCTCATCCTACGAGCAGTACTTC.

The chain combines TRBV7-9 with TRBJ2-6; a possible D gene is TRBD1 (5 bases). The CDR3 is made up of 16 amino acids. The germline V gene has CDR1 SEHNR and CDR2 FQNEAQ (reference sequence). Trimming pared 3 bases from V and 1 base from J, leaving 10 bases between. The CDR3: CASSLSSGSGANVLTF. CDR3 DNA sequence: TGTGCCAGCAGCTTGTCGTCAGGGTCTGGGGCCAACGTCCTGACTTTC.

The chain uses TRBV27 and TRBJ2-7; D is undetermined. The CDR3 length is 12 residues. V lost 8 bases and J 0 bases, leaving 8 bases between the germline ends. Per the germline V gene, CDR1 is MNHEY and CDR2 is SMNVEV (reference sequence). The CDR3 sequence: CASQTGSYEQYF. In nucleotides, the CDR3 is TGTGCCAGCCAGACGGGCTCCTACGAGCAGTACTTC.

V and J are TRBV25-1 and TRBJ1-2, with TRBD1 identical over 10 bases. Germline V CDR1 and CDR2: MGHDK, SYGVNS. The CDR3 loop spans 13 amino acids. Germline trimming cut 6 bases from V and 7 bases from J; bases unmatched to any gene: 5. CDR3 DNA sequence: TGTGCCAGCAGGGTCCGGGACAGGGGTGGCTACACCTTC. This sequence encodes CASRVRDRGGYTF.

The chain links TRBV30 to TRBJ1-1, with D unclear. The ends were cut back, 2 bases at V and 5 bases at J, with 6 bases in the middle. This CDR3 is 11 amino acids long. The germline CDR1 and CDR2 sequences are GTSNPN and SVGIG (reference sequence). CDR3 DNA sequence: TGTGCCTGGAGTAAAGCGACTGAAGCTTTCTTT. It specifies CAWSKATEAFF.

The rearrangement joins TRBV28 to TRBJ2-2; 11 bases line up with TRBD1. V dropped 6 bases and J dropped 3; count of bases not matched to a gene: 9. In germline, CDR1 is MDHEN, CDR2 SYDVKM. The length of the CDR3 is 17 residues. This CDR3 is CASSTRQDRGHTGELFF. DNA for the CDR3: TGTGCCAGCAGCACACGTCAGGACAGGGGGCACACCGGGGAGCTGTTTTTT.

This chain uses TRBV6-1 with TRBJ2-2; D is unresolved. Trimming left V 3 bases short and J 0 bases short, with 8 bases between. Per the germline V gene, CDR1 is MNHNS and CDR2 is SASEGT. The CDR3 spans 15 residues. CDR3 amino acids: CASSDTGSNTGELFF. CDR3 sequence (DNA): TGTGCCAGCAGTGATACGGGTTCGAACACCGGGGAGCTGTTTTTT.

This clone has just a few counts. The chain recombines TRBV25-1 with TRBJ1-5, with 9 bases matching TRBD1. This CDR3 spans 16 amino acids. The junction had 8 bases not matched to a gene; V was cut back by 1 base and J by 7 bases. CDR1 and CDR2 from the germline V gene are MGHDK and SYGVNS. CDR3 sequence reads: CASSESGDRAGQPQHF. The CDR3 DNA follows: TGTGCCAGCAGTGAATCTGGGGACAGGGCGGGACAGCCCCAGCATTTT.

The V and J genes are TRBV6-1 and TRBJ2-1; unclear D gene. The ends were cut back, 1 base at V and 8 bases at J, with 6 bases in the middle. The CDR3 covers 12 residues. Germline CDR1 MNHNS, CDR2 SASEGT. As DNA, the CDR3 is TGTGCCAGCAGTGAAGATGGCCATGAGCAGTTCTTC. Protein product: CASSEDGHEQFF.

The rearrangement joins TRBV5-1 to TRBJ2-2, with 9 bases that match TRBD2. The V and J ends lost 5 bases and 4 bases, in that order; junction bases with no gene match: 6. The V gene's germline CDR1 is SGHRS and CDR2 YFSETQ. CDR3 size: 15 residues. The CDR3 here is CASSTLAGFTGELFF. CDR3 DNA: TGCGCCAGCAGTACACTAGCGGGTTTCACCGGGGAGCTGTTTTTT.

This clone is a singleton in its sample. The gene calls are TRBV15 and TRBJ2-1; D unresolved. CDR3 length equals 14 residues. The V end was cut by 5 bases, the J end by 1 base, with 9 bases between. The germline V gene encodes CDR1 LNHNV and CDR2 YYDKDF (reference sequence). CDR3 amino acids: CATSFLESYNEQFF. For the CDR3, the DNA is TGTGCCACCAGCTTCTTAGAGTCCTACAATGAGCAGTTCTTC.

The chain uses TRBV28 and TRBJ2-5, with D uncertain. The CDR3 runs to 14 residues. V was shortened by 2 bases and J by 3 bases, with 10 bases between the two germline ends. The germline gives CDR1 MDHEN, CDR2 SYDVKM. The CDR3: CASSLAGQKETQYF. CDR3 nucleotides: TGTGCCAGCAGTTTAGCTGGCCAGAAAGAGACCCAGTACTTC.

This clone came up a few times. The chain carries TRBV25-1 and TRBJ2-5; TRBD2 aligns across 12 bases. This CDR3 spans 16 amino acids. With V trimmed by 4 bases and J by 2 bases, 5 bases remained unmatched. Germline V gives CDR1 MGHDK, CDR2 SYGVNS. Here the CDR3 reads CASSVPSGRGQETQYF. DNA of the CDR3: TGTGCCAGCAGTGTCCCTAGCGGGAGGGGGCAAGAGACCCAGTACTTC.

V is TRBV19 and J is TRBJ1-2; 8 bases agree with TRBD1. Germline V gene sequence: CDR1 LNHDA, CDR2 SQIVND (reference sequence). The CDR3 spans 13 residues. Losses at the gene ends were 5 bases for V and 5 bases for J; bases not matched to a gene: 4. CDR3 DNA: TGTGCCAGTAGTGCACAGGGGGAGTATGGCTACACCTTC. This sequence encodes CASSAQGEYGYTF.

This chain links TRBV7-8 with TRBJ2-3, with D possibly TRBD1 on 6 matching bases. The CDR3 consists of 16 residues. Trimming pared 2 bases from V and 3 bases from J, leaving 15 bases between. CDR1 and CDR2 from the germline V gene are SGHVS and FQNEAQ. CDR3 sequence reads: CASSLSALQGTDTQYF. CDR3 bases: TGTGCCAGCAGCTTAAGCGCTTTACAGGGAACAGATACGCAGTATTTT.

This CDR3 reads CASAGTSGKYEQYF. Here the CDR3 DNA reads TGCGCCAGCGCCGGGACTAGCGGAAAATACGAGCAGTACTTC. The V and J genes are TRBV5-1 and TRBJ2-7; TRBD2 aligns across 11 bases. The length of the CDR3 is 14 residues. With 7 bases clipped from V and 4 bases from J, the junction kept 7 bases outside the gene matches. Germline values: CDR1 SGHRS, CDR2 YFSETQ.

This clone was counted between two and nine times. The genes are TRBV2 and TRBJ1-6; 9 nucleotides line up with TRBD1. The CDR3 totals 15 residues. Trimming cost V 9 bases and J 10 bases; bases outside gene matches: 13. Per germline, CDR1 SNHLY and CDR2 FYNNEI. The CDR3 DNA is TGTGCCAGGGGTGGATCCGGGACAGGGAACTCACCCCTCCACTTT. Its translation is CARGGSGTGNSPLHF. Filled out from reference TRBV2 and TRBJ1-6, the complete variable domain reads EPEVTQTPSHQVTQMGQEVILRCVPISNHLYFYWYRQILGQKVEFLVSFYNNEISEKSEIFDDQFSVERPDGSNFTLKIRSTKLEDSAMYFCARGGSGTGNSPLHFGNGTRLTVT.

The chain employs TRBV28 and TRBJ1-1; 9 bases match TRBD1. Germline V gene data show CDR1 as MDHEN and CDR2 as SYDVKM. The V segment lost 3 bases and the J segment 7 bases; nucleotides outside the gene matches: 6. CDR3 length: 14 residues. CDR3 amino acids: CASSFPGTGYEAFF. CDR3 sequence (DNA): TGTGCCAGCAGTTTCCCAGGGACAGGGTATGAAGCTTTCTTT.

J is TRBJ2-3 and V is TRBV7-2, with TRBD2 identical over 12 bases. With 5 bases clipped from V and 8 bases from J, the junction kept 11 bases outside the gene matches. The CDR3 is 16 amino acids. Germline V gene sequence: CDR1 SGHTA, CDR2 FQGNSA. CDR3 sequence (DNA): TGTGCCAGCAGCCCCGGGCTAGCGGGGGGGTATGGTACGCAGTATTTT. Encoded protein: CASSPGLAGGYGTQYF.

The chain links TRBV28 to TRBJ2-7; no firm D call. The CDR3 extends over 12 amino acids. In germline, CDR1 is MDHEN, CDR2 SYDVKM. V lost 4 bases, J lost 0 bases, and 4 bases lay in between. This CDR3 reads CASSSFSYEQYF. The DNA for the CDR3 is TGTGCCAGCAGTTCCTTCTCCTACGAGCAGTACTTC.

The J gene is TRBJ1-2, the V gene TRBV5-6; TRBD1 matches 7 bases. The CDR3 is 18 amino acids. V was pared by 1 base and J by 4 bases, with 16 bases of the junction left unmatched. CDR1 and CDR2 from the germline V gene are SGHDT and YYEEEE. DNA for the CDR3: TGTGCCAGCAGCTTGCGGGGCGAGGGACAGCTGCTTACCTATGGCTACACCTTC. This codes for CASSLRGEGQLLTYGYTF.

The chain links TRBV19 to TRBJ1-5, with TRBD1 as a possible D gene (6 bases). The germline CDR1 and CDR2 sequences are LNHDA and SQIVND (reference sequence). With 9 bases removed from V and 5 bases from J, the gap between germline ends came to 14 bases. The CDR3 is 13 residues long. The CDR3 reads CASVGGADQPQHF. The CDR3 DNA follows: TGTGCCAGCGTTGGGGGGGCGGATCAGCCCCAGCATTTT.

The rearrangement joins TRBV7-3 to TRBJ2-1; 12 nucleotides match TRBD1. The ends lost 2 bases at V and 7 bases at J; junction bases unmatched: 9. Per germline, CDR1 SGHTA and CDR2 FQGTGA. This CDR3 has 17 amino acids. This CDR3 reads CASSLLSGTGGENEQFF. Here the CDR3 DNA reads TGTGCCAGCAGCTTACTTTCCGGGACAGGGGGCGAAAATGAGCAGTTCTTC.

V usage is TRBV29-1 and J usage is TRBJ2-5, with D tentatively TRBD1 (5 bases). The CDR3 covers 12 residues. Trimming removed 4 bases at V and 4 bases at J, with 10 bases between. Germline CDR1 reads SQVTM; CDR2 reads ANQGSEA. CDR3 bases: TGCAGCGTTGCCAGGGTAGGAGAGACCCAGTACTTC. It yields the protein CSVARVGETQYF. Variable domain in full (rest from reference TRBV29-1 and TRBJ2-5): SAVISQKPSRDICQRGTSLTIQCQVDSQVTMMFWYRQQPGQSLTLIATANQGSEATYESGFVIDKFPISRPNLTFSTLTVSNMSPEDSSIYLCSVARVGETQYFGPGTRLLVL.

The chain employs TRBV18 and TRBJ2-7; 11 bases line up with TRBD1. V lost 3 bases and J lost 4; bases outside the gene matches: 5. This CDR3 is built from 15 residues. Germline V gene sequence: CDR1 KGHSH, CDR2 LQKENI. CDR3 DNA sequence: TGTGCCAGCTCACCGGGGACAGGGGGTCCGTACGAGCAGTACTTC. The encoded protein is CASSPGTGGPYEQYF.

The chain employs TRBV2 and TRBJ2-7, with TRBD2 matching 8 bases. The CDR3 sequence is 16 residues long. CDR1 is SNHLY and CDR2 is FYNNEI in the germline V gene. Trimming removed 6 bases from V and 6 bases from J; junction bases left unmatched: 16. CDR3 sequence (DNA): TGTGCCAGCAGCCGGCGGCCGGAAGCGGGAGAAGGCGAGCAGTACTTC. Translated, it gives CASSRRPEAGEGEQYF.

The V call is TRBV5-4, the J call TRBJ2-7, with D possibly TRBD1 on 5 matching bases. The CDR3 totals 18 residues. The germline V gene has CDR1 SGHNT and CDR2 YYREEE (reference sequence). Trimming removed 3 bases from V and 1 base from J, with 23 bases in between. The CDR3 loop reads CASSSGPTVSTASYEQYF. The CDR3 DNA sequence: TGTGCCAGCAGCTCTGGCCCCACCGTATCGACAGCTTCCTACGAGCAGTACTTC. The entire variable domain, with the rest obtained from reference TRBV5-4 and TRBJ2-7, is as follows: ETGVTQSPTHLIKTRGQQVTLRCSSQSGHNTVSWYQQALGQGPQFIFQYYREEENGRGNFPPRFSGLQFPNYSSELNVNALELDDSALYLCASSSGPTVSTASYEQYFGPGTRLTVT.